The 25 T cell receptor beta chains presented below share a single source sample, sequenced in a study of shared T cell receptors in the human thymus. The data were produced by immunoSEQ multiplex PCR, yet TCRdb's version contains in-frame clones alone and is incomplete. Counted here are around 730,000 clones, 70% to 90% occurring once; the ten biggest clones make up about 0.011%. In addition, the sample was reused for a study of human thymus T cells.

Sequencing was carried out using thymocytes. Every receptor here comes from a girl under two years old with a congenital heart defect.

This clone was seen once. The chain carries TRBV9 and TRBJ2-7; D is possibly TRBD1 (6 bases). The ends were cut back, 0 bases at V and 5 bases at J, with 15 bases in the middle. CDR1 and CDR2 (germline): SGDLS, YYNGEE. The CDR3 runs 15 residues. This chain's CDR3 is CASSVAYNREHEQYF. CDR3 in DNA: TGTGCCAGCAGCGTAGCTTATAACAGGGAGCACGAGCAGTACTTC. The variable domain in full, with the rest retrieved from reference TRBV9 and TRBJ2-7, is DSGVTQTPKHLITATGQRVTLRCSPRSGDLSVYWYQQSLDQGLQFLIQYYNGEERAKGNILERFSAQQFPDLHSELNLSSLELGDSALYFCASSVAYNREHEQYFGPGTRLTVT.

V usage is TRBV29-1 and J usage is TRBJ1-2; 10 nucleotides align to TRBD1. Germline V gene lookup returns CDR1 SQVTM and CDR2 ANQGSEA. The CDR3 runs to 16 residues. V was pared by 7 bases and J by 3 bases, with 14 bases of the junction left unmatched. The CDR3 DNA is TGCAGCGAGCGCGGAAATTTGACAGGGGGCCACTATGGCTACACCTTC. It codes for CSERGNLTGGHYGYTF.

CDR3 protein: CASSQANSGGPQETQYF. The CDR3 bases are TGCGCCAGCAGCCAAGCGAACAGCGGGGGGCCTCAAGAGACCCAGTACTTC. This chain uses TRBV4-3 with TRBJ2-5, with TRBD2 matching 9 bases. The CDR3 runs to 17 residues. The germline V gene has CDR1 LGHNA and CDR2 YSLEER. V lost 1 base to trimming and J lost 2 bases; unmatched junction nucleotides: 8.

V and J are TRBV28 and TRBJ1-5; tentatively, D is TRBD1 (5 bases). The V gene lost 1 base and the J gene lost 6 bases, with 13 bases spanning the gap. Germline V lookup: CDR1 MDHEN, CDR2 SYDVKM. The CDR3 consists of 15 residues. CDR3 sequence: CASSLLAREGQPQHF. The DNA of the CDR3 is TGTGCCAGCAGTTTATTAGCCAGGGAGGGTCAGCCCCAGCATTTT.

This clone has more than one count but fewer than ten. The CDR3 spells CASAPGKRGYEQYF. For the CDR3, the DNA is TGTGCCAGCGCCCCGGGGAAGCGGGGCTACGAGCAGTACTTC. The gene calls are TRBV7-9 and TRBJ2-7; 7 nucleotides agree with TRBD2. Germline assignment: CDR1 SEHNR and CDR2 FQNEAQ (reference sequence). This CDR3 region has 14 residues. Losses at the gene ends were 8 bases for V and 3 bases for J; bases not matched to a gene: 10.

The V gene is TRBV5-1, the J gene TRBJ1-2; D is possibly TRBD1 (6 bases). From germline, CDR1 is SGHRS and CDR2 YFSETQ. Trimming left V 1 base short and J 8 bases short, with 12 bases between. The CDR3 is 13 residues long. The CDR3 here is CASSLLGARGYTF. Here the CDR3 DNA reads TGCGCCAGCAGCTTGTTGGGGGCGCGGGGCTACACCTTC. Full variable domain (rest looked up from reference TRBV5-1 and TRBJ1-2): KAGVTQTPRYLIKTRGQQVTLSCSPISGHRSVSWYQQTPGQGLQFLFEYFSETQRNKGNFPGRFSGRQFSNSRSEMNVSTLELGDSALYLCASSLLGARGYTFGSGTRLTVV.

Written as DNA, the CDR3 is TGTGCCAGTAGTATGTTTCCGGACGAGCAGTACTTC. This sequence encodes CASSMFPDEQYF. The chain employs TRBV19 and TRBJ2-7; D not certain. This CDR3 contains 12 residues. V shed 3 bases and J shed 5 bases, with 8 bases lying between them. The germline gives CDR1 LNHDA, CDR2 SQIVND (reference sequence).

The chain recombines TRBV9 with TRBJ1-1, with D uncertain. V gave up 6 bases and J gave up 4 bases, with 16 bases separating them. CDR1 and CDR2 (germline): SGDLS, YYNGEE. The CDR3 has 14 amino acids. The CDR3 region has the DNA TGTGCCAGCAACGAAAGACCAGGATTCACTGAAGCTTTCTTT. Protein sequence: CASNERPGFTEAFF. The entire variable domain, with the rest obtained from reference TRBV9 and TRBJ1-1, is as follows: DSGVTQTPKHLITATGQRVTLRCSPRSGDLSVYWYQQSLDQGLQFLIQYYNGEERAKGNILERFSAQQFPDLHSELNLSSLELGDSALYFCASNERPGFTEAFFGQGTRLTVV.

The rearrangement uses TRBV9 and TRBJ1-2; D perhaps matches TRBD1 (6 bases). The CDR3 length is 15 residues. Germline CDR1 SGDLS, CDR2 YYNGEE. V was trimmed by 0 bases and J by 3 bases, leaving 12 bases between them. This chain's CDR3 is CASSVARGGDYGYTF. CDR3 DNA sequence: TGTGCCAGCAGCGTAGCCCGAGGGGGTGACTATGGCTACACCTTC.

V is TRBV5-5 and J is TRBJ1-4, with no clear D. CDR1 and CDR2 (germline): SGHKS, YYEKEE (reference sequence). The length of the CDR3 is 12 residues. Deletions cut 0 bases from V and 10 bases from J, with 7 bases between. The CDR3 is CASSLERGKLFF. CDR3 DNA: TGTGCCAGCAGCTTGGAGCGCGGAAAACTGTTTTTT.

This clone has just one count. The chain joins TRBV5-6 to TRBJ2-7; 11 bases are shared with TRBD1. The CDR3 length is 15 residues. The ends lost 5 bases at V and 6 bases at J; junction bases unmatched: 10. The germline V gene encodes CDR1 SGHDT and CDR2 YYEEEE. The CDR3 here is CASSFGTGGTCEQYF. CDR3 DNA sequence: TGTGCCAGCAGTTTCGGGACAGGGGGAACGTGCGAGCAGTACTTC.

The chain carries TRBV7-2 and TRBJ2-6, with 7 bases aligning to TRBD1. V lost 3 bases and J lost 3; bases outside the gene matches: 11. The CDR3 consists of 18 residues. The V gene's germline CDR1 is SGHTA and CDR2 FQGNSA. The CDR3 DNA sequence: TGTGCCAGCAGCTTTAGGCCAGGGGGACCTCTTGGGGCCAACGTCCTGACTTTC. Amino acid sequence: CASSFRPGGPLGANVLTF.

V and J are TRBV5-1 and TRBJ1-5, with TRBD1 matching 7 bases. This CDR3 is 14 amino acids long. V was pared by 4 bases and J by 3 bases, with 4 bases of the junction left unmatched. The germline CDR1 and CDR2 sequences are SGHRS and YFSETQ. CDR3 bases: TGCGCCAGCAGCCCCGGACAGGACAATCAGCCCCAGCATTTT. Its protein is CASSPGQDNQPQHF.

The rearrangement uses TRBV6-5 and TRBJ1-6; 8 nucleotides line up with TRBD1. This CDR3 region has 13 residues. The germline V gene encodes CDR1 MNHEY and CDR2 SVGAGI. V lost 10 bases, J lost 8 bases, and 7 bases stayed unmatched. The CDR3 coding sequence is TGTGCCATCTCACAGGGGGAACATTCACCCCTCCACTTT. It encodes CAISQGEHSPLHF.

The V and J genes are TRBV28 and TRBJ1-5, with 8 bases fitting TRBD1. This CDR3 is 18 amino acids long. Trimming cost V 2 bases and J 2 bases; bases outside gene matches: 11. Per the germline V gene, CDR1 is MDHEN and CDR2 is SYDVKM. The CDR3 DNA is TGTGCCAGCAGTTTACCACAGGGGGTCAAGGATGGCAATCAGCCCCAGCATTTT. Translated, it gives CASSLPQGVKDGNQPQHF.

V and J are TRBV2 and TRBJ1-6; D unclear. The germline V gene encodes CDR1 SNHLY and CDR2 FYNNEI. The CDR3 consists of 14 residues. V lost 5 bases and J lost 7, with 12 bases in between. CDR3 nucleotides: TGTGCCAGCAGTACCCAGGTAGCGAATTCACCCCTCCACTTT. This codes for CASSTQVANSPLHF.

This clone was counted a single time. The CDR3 reads CASSQGPGQAGTEAFF. The CDR3 coding sequence is TGCGCCAGCAGCCAAGGACCGGGACAGGCAGGCACTGAAGCTTTCTTT. The chain links TRBV4-1 to TRBJ1-1; 8 bases map to TRBD1. This CDR3 has 16 residues. CDR1 is MGHRA and CDR2 is YSYEKL in the germline V gene. V lost 1 base to trimming and J lost 4 bases; unmatched junction nucleotides: 8.

V gene TRBV11-2 combines with J gene TRBJ2-5; 12 bases are shared with TRBD2. Per the germline V gene, CDR1 is SGHAT and CDR2 is FQNNGV. This CDR3 region has 16 residues. The V gene end was trimmed by 3 bases and the J gene end by 2 bases; junction bases not matched to a gene: 4. The CDR3 DNA sequence: TGTGCCAGCAGCTTTGGGCTAGCGGGGGGGCAAGAGACCCAGTACTTC. Translated, it gives CASSFGLAGGQETQYF.

Of note for this clone: One junction end disagrees with the germline gene, perhaps due to a read error. The rearrangement uses TRBV5-4 and TRBJ2-3; TRBD1 matches 7 bases. CDR1 and CDR2 from the germline V gene are SGHNT and YYREEE (reference sequence). The CDR3 length is 18 residues. For the CDR3, the DNA is TGTGCCAGCACCTTGCCTACTAAGACAGGGTCAGGCACAGATACGCAGTATTTT. Its protein product is CASTLPTKTGSGTDTQYF.

This clone was observed a few times. It is likely a read error, because the conserved phenylalanine at the end of the CDR3 is missing. It is unclear where the CDR3 begins or ends on the DNA, so no DNA is shown, and the CDR3 is as TCRdb lists it. The rearrangement links TRBV6-4 to TRBJ1-5. Germline V CDR1 and CDR2: MRHNA, SNTAGT. 8 amino acids form the CDR3, both terminal residues included. The CDR3 loop is CASSEGGV.

This clone was detected only once. This chain links TRBV14 with TRBJ1-1; no reliable D call. This CDR3 comprises 12 residues. Trimming removed 1 base from V and 3 bases from J, with 3 bases in between. Germline loops: CDR1 SGHDN, CDR2 FVKESK. CDR3 loop: CASSQADTEAFF. CDR3 nucleotides: TGTGCCAGCAGCCAAGCAGACACTGAAGCTTTCTTT.

The chain employs TRBV6-1 and TRBJ2-6; possibly TRBD2 for D (6 bases). The germline CDR1 and CDR2 sequences are MNHNS and SASEGT. With 0 bases removed from V and 0 bases from J, the gap between germline ends came to 15 bases. The CDR3 consists of 19 residues. The CDR3 region is CASSEARRGRSSGANVLTF. As DNA, the CDR3 is TGTGCCAGCAGTGAAGCGCGGCGGGGTCGAAGCTCTGGGGCCAACGTCCTGACTTTC.

The rearrangement joins TRBV7-9 to TRBJ1-1; D gene unclear. V shed 6 bases and J shed 3 bases, with 17 bases lying between them. The length of the CDR3 is 15 residues. CDR1 and CDR2 from the germline V gene are SEHNR and FQNEAQ (reference sequence). Here the CDR3 reads CASRLRPTADTEAFF. Written as DNA, the CDR3 is TGTGCCAGCAGATTAAGGCCAACTGCGGACACTGAAGCTTTCTTT. The full variable domain, completed using reference TRBV7-9 and TRBJ1-1, is DTGVSQNPRHKITKRGQNVTFRCDPISEHNRLYWYRQTLGQGPEFLTYFQNEAQLEKSRLLSDRFSAERPKGSFSTLEIQRTEQGDSAMYLCASRLRPTADTEAFFGQGTRLTVV.

This chain connects TRBV5-1 to TRBJ2-3; 8 positions agree with TRBD2. J gave up 4 bases and V 4 bases, and 17 bases lay outside the gene matches. CDR1 and CDR2 from the germline V gene are SGHRS and YFSETQ. The CDR3 covers 18 residues. CDR3 in DNA: TGCGCCAGCAGCCTCATACGACTAGCGCCGGAAGGGGCAGATACGCAGTATTTT. It codes for CASSLIRLAPEGADTQYF. The entire variable domain, with the rest obtained from reference TRBV5-1 and TRBJ2-3, is as follows: KAGVTQTPRYLIKTRGQQVTLSCSPISGHRSVSWYQQTPGQGLQFLFEYFSETQRNKGNFPGRFSGRQFSNSRSEMNVSTLELGDSALYLCASSLIRLAPEGADTQYFGPGTRLTVL.

This sequence joins TRBV9 and TRBJ2-2; D call uncertain. Germline V CDR1 and CDR2: SGDLS, YYNGEE. This CDR3 spans 13 amino acids. The ends were cut back, 0 bases at V and 4 bases at J, with 4 bases in the middle. This CDR3 is CASSVDGTGELFF. CDR3 DNA: TGTGCCAGCAGCGTAGACGGCACCGGGGAGCTGTTTTTT.